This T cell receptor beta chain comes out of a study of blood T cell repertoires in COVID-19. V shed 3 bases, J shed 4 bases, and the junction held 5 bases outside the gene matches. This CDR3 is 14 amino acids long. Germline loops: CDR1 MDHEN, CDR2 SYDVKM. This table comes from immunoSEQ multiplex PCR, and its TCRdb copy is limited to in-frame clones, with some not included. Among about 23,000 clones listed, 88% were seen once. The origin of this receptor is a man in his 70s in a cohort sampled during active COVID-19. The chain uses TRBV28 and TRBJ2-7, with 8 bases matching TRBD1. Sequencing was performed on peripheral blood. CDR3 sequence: CASSLYRGIYEQYF. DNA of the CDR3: TGTGCCAGCAGTTTGTACAGGGGGATATACGAGCAGTACTTC. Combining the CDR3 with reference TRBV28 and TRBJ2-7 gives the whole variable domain DVKVTQSSRYLVKRTGEKVFLECVQDMDHENMFWYRQDPGLGLRLIYFSYDVKMKEKGDIPEGYSVSREKKERFSLILESASTNQTSMYLCASSLYRGIYEQYFGPGTRLTVT.